This record covers a single T cell receptor (beta chain). The study drew participants aged about 18 to 90 years from approximately 23 US areas. Participants' reported clinical history set cohort assignment. The data derive from a study of blood T cell repertoires in COVID-19. Libraries were prepared by immunoSEQ multiplex PCR; TCRdb keeps only in-frame clonotypes and omits some of them. This sample yields a few hundred thousand clones, of which over 80% are seen a single time; 10% to 13% belongs to the top ten. V was cut by 6 bases and J by 2 bases, with 20 bases left in between. Per the germline V gene, CDR1 is SNHLY and CDR2 is FYNNEI. The CDR3 is made up of 17 amino acids.

The V and J genes are TRBV2 and TRBJ1-3, with D tentatively TRBD1 (6 bases). Input material: PBMCs or T cells enriched from blood (not recorded which). The source of this sequence is a man in his late teens or twenties with acute COVID-19. Here the CDR3 reads CASSWEQGDPAGNTIYF. Here the CDR3 DNA reads TGTGCCAGCAGCTGGGAACAGGGCGATCCTGCTGGAAACACCATATATTTT.